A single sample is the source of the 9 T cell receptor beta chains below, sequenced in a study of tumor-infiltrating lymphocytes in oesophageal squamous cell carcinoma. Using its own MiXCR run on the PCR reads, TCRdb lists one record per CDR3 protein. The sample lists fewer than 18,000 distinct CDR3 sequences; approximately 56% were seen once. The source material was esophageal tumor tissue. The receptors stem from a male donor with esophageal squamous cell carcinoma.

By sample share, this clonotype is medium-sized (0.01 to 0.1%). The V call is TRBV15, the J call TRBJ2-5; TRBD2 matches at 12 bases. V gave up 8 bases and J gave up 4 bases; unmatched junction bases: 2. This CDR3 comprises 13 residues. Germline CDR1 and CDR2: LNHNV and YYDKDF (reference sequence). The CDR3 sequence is CATSGLAGETQYF. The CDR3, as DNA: TGTGCCACCTCGGGACTAGCGGGAGAGACCCAGTACTTC.

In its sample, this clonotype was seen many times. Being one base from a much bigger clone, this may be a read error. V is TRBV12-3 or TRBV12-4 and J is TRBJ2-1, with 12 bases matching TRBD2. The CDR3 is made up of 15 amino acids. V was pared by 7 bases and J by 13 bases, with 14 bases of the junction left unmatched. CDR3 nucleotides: TGTGCCAGCACCCGGCTAGCGGGAGGGGGAGAGACCCAGTTCTTC. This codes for CASTRLAGGGETQFF.

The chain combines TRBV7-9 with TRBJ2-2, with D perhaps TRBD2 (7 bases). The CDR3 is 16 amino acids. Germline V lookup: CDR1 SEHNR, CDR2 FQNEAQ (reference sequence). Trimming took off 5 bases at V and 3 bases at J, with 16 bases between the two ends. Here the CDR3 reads CASSENRGAHTGELFF. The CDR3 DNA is TGTGCCAGCAGCGAAAACCGGGGGGCTCACACCGGGGAGCTGTTTTTT.

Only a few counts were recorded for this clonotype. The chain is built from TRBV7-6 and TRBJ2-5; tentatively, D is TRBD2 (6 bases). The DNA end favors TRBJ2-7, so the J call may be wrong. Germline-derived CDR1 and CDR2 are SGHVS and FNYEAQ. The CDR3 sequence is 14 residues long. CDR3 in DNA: TGTGCCAGCAGCTCCCGGGAGCGCTCCTACGAGCAGTACTTC. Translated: CASSSRERSYEQYF.

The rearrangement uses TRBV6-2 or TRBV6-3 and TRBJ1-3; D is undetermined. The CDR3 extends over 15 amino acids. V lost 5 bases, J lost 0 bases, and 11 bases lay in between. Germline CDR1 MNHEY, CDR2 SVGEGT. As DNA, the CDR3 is TGTGCCAGCAGTCTTGACTGGAGCTCTGGAAACACCATATATTTT. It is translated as CASSLDWSSGNTIYF.

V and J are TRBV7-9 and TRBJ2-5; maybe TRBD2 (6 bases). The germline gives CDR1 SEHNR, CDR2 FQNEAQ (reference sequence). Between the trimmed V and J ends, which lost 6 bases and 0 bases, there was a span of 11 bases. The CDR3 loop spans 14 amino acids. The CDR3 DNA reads TGTGCCAGCAGTTACCGGGACTACCAAGAGACCCAGTACTTC. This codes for CASSYRDYQETQYF.

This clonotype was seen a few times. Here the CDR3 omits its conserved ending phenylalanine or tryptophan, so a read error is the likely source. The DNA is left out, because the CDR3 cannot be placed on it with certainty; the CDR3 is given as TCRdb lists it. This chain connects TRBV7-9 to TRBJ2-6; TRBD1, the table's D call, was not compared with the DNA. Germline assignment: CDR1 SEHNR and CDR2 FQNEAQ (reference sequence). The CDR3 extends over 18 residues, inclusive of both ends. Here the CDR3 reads CASSLGVGGGRETQYFGA.

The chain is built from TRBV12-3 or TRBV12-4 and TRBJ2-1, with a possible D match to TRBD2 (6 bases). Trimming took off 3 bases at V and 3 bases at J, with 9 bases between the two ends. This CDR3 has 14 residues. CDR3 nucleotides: TGTGCCAGCAGTTTGGGCGGGAACTACAATGAGCAGTTCTTC. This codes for CASSLGGNYNEQFF.

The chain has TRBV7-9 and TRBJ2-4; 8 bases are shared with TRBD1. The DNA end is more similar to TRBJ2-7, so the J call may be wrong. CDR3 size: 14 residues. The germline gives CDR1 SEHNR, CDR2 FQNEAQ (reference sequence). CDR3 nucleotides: TGTGCCAGCAGCGACCGGACAGGGCCCTACGAGCAGTACTTC. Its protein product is CASSDRTGPYEQYF.